This T cell receptor (beta chain) is from a study of PD-1 blockade in classical Hodgkin lymphoma. V was cut by 4 bases and J by 3 bases, with 19 bases left in between. In germline, CDR1 is SGHTA, CDR2 FQGNSA. This CDR3 region has 16 residues. Only in-frame clones appear in the TCRdb table, and some are missing; sequencing was by immunoSEQ multiplex PCR. Among around 100,000 clones listed, over 75% were seen once. Described time point: cycle 4 day 1 (C4D1), after less than 7 weeks of nivolumab. All patients relapsed after autologous stem cell transplantation, and brentuximab vedotin exposure varied. Findings of the study overall: TCR diversity at baseline was reported to be reduced in newly diagnosed patients relative to healthy donors. Complete responders showed a baseline diversity that resembled the diversity of newly diagnosed patients. The study found that TCR diversity rose significantly by C4D1 in CD4+ but not CD8+ cells.

A note on this clone: The antigen remains unidentified.

The clonotype was recovered from a human donor with classical Hodgkin lymphoma. The J gene is TRBJ2-7, the V gene TRBV7-2; maybe TRBD1 (6 bases). The source material was peripheral blood mononuclear cells (PBMCs), sampled before the fourth cycle of nivolumab. CDR3 in amino acids: CASSSRWNREYYEQYF. CDR3 in DNA: TGTGCCAGCAGCTCCCGTTGGAACAGGGAATACTACGAGCAGTACTTC.